The 24 T cell receptor beta chains listed next were all sequenced from one sample in a study of a mutant IDH1 vaccine in newly diagnosed glioma. Specified time point: week 11, during vaccination. Vaccine doses each comprised 300 ug of mutant IDH1 20-mer peptide, with topical imiquimod. Only in-frame clones appear in the TCRdb table, and some are missing; sequencing was by immunoSEQ multiplex PCR. Here the sample spans tens of thousands of clones, roughly 84% being singletons. For these receptors, no antigen is known. Sample: PBMCs, taken from a glioma patient whose treatment included an IDH1 peptide vaccine. The receptors shown here come from a man aged 40-55 years with glioma.

The genes are TRBV19 and TRBJ1-5, with 10 bases aligning to TRBD1. The length of the CDR3 is 17 residues. V shed 6 bases, J shed 0 bases, and the junction held 8 bases outside the gene matches. Germline CDR1 reads LNHDA; CDR2 reads SQIVND (reference sequence). The chain's CDR3 is CASRGQGIFYSNQPQHF. In DNA form, the CDR3 reads TGTGCCAGTAGGGGACAGGGGATTTTCTATAGCAATCAGCCCCAGCATTTT.

CDR3 coding DNA: TGCGCCAGCAGCTTAAGTAACTACGAGCAGTACTTC. This sequence encodes CASSLSNYEQYF. The rearrangement links TRBV5-1 to TRBJ2-7; D is undetermined. V was clipped by 2 bases and J by 3 bases, with 6 bases between them. The CDR3 extends over 12 amino acids. Germline CDR1 SGHRS, CDR2 YFSETQ.

The chain is built from TRBV9 and TRBJ2-5; possibly TRBD2 for D (6 bases). Germline V lookup: CDR1 SGDLS, CDR2 YYNGEE. Trimming pared 2 bases from V and 2 bases from J, leaving 16 bases between. The CDR3 contains 16 residues. This CDR3 is CASSVPMTRSQETQYF. CDR3 coding DNA: TGTGCCAGCAGCGTTCCCATGACTAGATCGCAAGAGACCCAGTACTTC.

The genes are TRBV5-1 and TRBJ1-2, with D unresolved. CDR1 and CDR2 from the germline V gene are SGHRS and YFSETQ. V lost 0 bases, J lost 8 bases, and 17 bases lay in between. This CDR3 is 15 amino acids long. This chain's CDR3 is CASSLEAGPRFGYTF. The CDR3 DNA follows: TGCGCCAGCAGCTTGGAGGCAGGACCCAGGTTCGGCTACACCTTC.

V gene TRBV2 combines with J gene TRBJ1-5, with 7 positions matching TRBD1. The V segment lost 10 bases and the J segment 3 bases; nucleotides outside the gene matches: 9. The CDR3 totals 14 residues. Per germline, CDR1 SNHLY and CDR2 FYNNEI. In nucleotides, the CDR3 is TGTGCCACCAGGGGGGACAATCTCAATCAGCCCCAGCATTTT. Translating it yields CATRGDNLNQPQHF.

About this clone itself: Sequence at one end of the junction differs from germline and may be a read error. This sequence joins TRBV7-7 and TRBJ1-1; D is perhaps TRBD1 (5 bases). Germline V lookup: CDR1 SSHAT, CDR2 FNYEAQ (reference sequence). This CDR3 region has 16 residues. The CDR3 bases are TGTGCTAGCAGCTCCCCGGGGCCCGGGAGTAAGACTGAAGCTTTCTTT. Protein sequence: CASSSPGPGSKTEAFF.

V and J are TRBV15 and TRBJ2-2; a weak D match, TRBD1 (5 bases). V lost 0 bases to trimming and J lost 11 bases, with 13 bases between them. The CDR3 is made up of 14 amino acids. In germline, CDR1 is LNHNV, CDR2 YYDKDF (reference sequence). The CDR3 sequence is CATSRDVLRGELFF. The CDR3 region has the DNA TGTGCCACCAGCAGAGATGTCCTTAGGGGAGAGCTGTTTTTT.

In DNA, the CDR3 is TGTGCCAGCAGCTTAGGAGGGGCGGATGAGCAGTTCTTC. This gives the protein CASSLGGADEQFF. The rearrangement uses TRBV7-2 and TRBJ2-1; possibly TRBD1 or TRBD2 for D (5 bases each). This CDR3 comprises 13 residues. Germline loops: CDR1 SGHTA, CDR2 FQGNSA. V lost 1 base to trimming and J lost 8 bases, with 9 bases between them.

The chain employs TRBV7-2 and TRBJ2-4; weak D call: TRBD2 (7 bases). V lost 4 bases to trimming and J lost 1 base, with 17 bases between them. The CDR3 covers 17 residues. Germline assignment: CDR1 SGHTA and CDR2 FQGNSA. CDR3 sequence: CASSSGGGGRAKNIQYF. The CDR3 DNA sequence: TGTGCCAGCAGCTCTGGGGGCGGGGGTCGGGCCAAAAACATTCAGTACTTC.

The chain joins TRBV7-9 to TRBJ2-2; D call uncertain. The germline V gene has CDR1 SEHNR and CDR2 FQNEAQ (reference sequence). V was pared by 4 bases and J by 2 bases, with 14 bases between. This CDR3 is built from 16 residues. CDR3 sequence (DNA): TGTGCCAGCAGCTACATACTGGGCCCAAACACCGGGGAGCTGTTTTTT. Translation gives CASSYILGPNTGELFF.

The chain is built from TRBV5-4 and TRBJ1-2, with a possible D match to TRBD1 (6 bases). V dropped 5 bases and J dropped 3 bases, with 20 bases sitting between them. Germline CDR1 SGHNT, CDR2 YYREEE (reference sequence). This CDR3 is built from 16 residues. CDR3 sequence: CASSAPVRTDYYGYTF. The DNA for the CDR3 is TGTGCCAGCAGTGCCCCTGTTAGGACAGATTACTATGGCTACACCTTC.

This sequence joins TRBV27 and TRBJ2-3; no definite D call. V was clipped by 0 bases and J by 0 bases, with 4 bases between them. The CDR3 has 14 residues. Germline V gene sequence: CDR1 MNHEY, CDR2 SMNVEV (reference sequence). This CDR3 reads CASSLSASTDTQYF. The CDR3, as DNA: TGTGCCAGCAGTTTATCTGCTAGCACAGATACGCAGTATTTT.

The CDR3 sequence is CASSMVPYEQYF. CDR3 sequence (DNA): TGTGCCAGTAGTATGGTGCCCTACGAGCAGTACTTC. V is TRBV19 and J is TRBJ2-7, with D hard to call. Germline V lookup: CDR1 LNHDA, CDR2 SQIVND (reference sequence). Trimming removed 3 bases from V and 2 bases from J, with 5 bases in between. This CDR3 comprises 12 residues.

The chain has TRBV27 and TRBJ2-1, with 9 bases fitting TRBD2. This CDR3 has 16 amino acids. The J segment lost 2 bases and the V segment lost 7 bases, leaving 9 bases of the junction unmatched. Germline V gives CDR1 MNHEY, CDR2 SMNVEV (reference sequence). The CDR3 nucleotides are TGTGCCAGCATACCCCCGGGCGGGAGGGCCTACAATGAGCAGTTCTTC. Translated, it gives CASIPPGGRAYNEQFF.

The V gene is TRBV11-2, the J gene TRBJ2-2, with 9 bases lining up with TRBD2. Unmatched junction bases numbered 4, after V lost 10 bases and J lost 1 base. CDR3 length: 14 amino acids. Germline V CDR1 and CDR2: SGHAT, FQNNGV. This CDR3 reads CAIPTSGNTGELFF. The DNA of the CDR3 is TGTGCCATCCCGACTAGCGGGAACACCGGGGAGCTGTTTTTT.

The chain is built from TRBV6-6 and TRBJ1-3; D unresolved. Germline CDR1 MNHNY, CDR2 SVGAGI (reference sequence). Trimming took 8 bases from V and 4 from J, leaving 9 bases between them. The CDR3 totals 12 residues. The CDR3 spells CASQEQGNTIYF. The CDR3, as DNA: TGTGCCAGCCAAGAACAGGGAAACACCATATATTTT.

The chain couples TRBV6-5 to TRBJ1-3, with D hard to call. The CDR3 runs to 13 residues. The V end was cut by 4 bases, the J end by 0 bases, with 4 bases between. Germline CDR1 reads MNHEY; CDR2 reads SVGAGI. The CDR3 protein is CASSLSSGNTIYF. The CDR3 nucleotides are TGTGCCAGCAGTTTAAGCTCTGGAAACACCATATATTTT.

The genes are TRBV18 and TRBJ2-6; unclear D gene. The CDR3 extends over 18 amino acids. V was shortened by 1 base and J by 0 bases, with 13 bases between the two germline ends. CDR1 and CDR2 (germline): KGHSH, LQKENI. DNA of the CDR3: TGTGCCAGCTCACCACGCTCCGTCCAAGGCTCTGGGGCCAACGTCCTGACTTTC. This sequence encodes CASSPRSVQGSGANVLTF. Full variable domain (remainder filled in from reference TRBV18 and TRBJ2-6): NAGVMQNPRHLVRRRGQEARLRCSPMKGHSHVYWYRQLPEEGLKFMVYLQKENIIDESGMPKERFSAEFPKEGPSILRIQQVVRGDSAAYFCASSPRSVQGSGANVLTFGAGSRLTVL.

The gene calls are TRBV11-3 and TRBJ1-1; D gene unclear. Germline loops: CDR1 SGHNT, CDR2 YENEEA. Trimming took 0 bases from V and 11 from J, leaving 16 bases between them. This CDR3 spans 14 amino acids. The CDR3 sequence is CASSLESRIRQAFF. CDR3 sequence (DNA): TGTGCCAGCAGCTTAGAGTCCCGCATTAGGCAGGCTTTCTTT.

The rearrangement uses TRBV18 and TRBJ2-3, with D unclear. Germline CDR1 reads KGHSH; CDR2 reads LQKENI. Deletions cut 1 base from V and 5 bases from J, with 7 bases between. There are 13 residues in the CDR3. The CDR3 DNA is TGTGCCAGCTCACCACGGGGTGTAGATACGCAGTATTTT. Translating it yields CASSPRGVDTQYF.

This chain joins TRBV6-5 and TRBJ2-3; D is unresolved. This CDR3 has 15 residues. Trimming shortened V by 0 bases and J by 0 bases, and 7 bases separated the two germline ends. Germline V CDR1 and CDR2: MNHEY, SVGAGI. Written as DNA, the CDR3 is TGTGCCAGCAGTTACTCGAATCCTAGCACAGATACGCAGTATTTT. Translation: CASSYSNPSTDTQYF.

The count of this clone is one. The chain is built from TRBV19 and TRBJ2-2; D might be TRBD1 (5 bases). CDR1 LNHDA and CDR2 SQIVND come from the germline V gene (reference sequence). This CDR3 has 15 amino acids. Trimming stripped 4 bases from V and 2 bases from J, with 11 bases between. CDR3 region: CASSRTGSNTGELFF. DNA of the CDR3: TGTGCCAGTAGTAGAACAGGCAGCAACACCGGGGAGCTGTTTTTT.

The chain carries TRBV19 and TRBJ2-7; TRBD1 or TRBD2 may be the D gene (5 bases each). V was clipped by 5 bases and J by 12 bases, with 20 bases between them. CDR3 length: 13 residues. Looked up from germline, CDR1 is LNHDA and CDR2 is SQIVND (reference sequence). The CDR3 DNA reads TGTGCCAGTAGTGCCGCCCGGGGCTACCGCCGGTACTTC. Amino acids: CASSAARGYRRYF.

The chain employs TRBV27 and TRBJ2-7; D ambiguous. In germline, CDR1 is MNHEY, CDR2 SMNVEV (reference sequence). The CDR3 runs to 14 residues. V lost 3 bases, J lost 4 bases, and 13 bases lay in between. CDR3 region: CASSFSVSGYEQYF. CDR3 in DNA: TGTGCCAGCAGTTTCTCAGTTTCTGGATACGAGCAGTACTTC.